This TCR beta chain stems from a study of blood T cell repertoires in COVID-19. Measured with immunoSEQ multiplex PCR; TCRdb has only the in-frame clones, and not every one. The repertoire has 150,000 to 250,000 clones, roughly four fifths of them found once; the top ten carry around 6.9%. CDR3 size: 11 residues. V was trimmed by 6 bases and J by 7 bases, leaving 12 bases between them. In germline, CDR1 is SQVTM, CDR2 ANQGSEA. Sample: peripheral blood. This sequence joins TRBV29-1 and TRBJ1-2; D possibly corresponds to TRBD1 (6 bases). The TCR originated in a human donor with acute or convalescent COVID-19. The donor label of this sample is uncertain. The CDR3 sequence: CSVATGSGYTF. The CDR3 bases are TGCAGCGTGGCAACAGGGAGTGGCTACACCTTC.